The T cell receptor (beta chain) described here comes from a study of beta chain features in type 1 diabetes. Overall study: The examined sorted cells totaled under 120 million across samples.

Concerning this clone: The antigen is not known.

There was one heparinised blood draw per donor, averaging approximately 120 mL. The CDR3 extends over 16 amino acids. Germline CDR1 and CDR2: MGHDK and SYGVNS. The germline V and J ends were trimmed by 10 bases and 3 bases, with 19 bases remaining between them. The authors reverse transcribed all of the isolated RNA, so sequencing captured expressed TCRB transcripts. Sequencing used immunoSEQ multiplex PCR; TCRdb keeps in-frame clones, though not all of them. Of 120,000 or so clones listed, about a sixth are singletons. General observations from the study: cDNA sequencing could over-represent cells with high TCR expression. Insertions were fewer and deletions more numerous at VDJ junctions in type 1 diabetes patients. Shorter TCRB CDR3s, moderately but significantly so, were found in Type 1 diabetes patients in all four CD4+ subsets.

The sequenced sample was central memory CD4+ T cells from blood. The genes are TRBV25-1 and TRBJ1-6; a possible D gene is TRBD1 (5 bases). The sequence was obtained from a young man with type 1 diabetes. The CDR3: CATRGQGVDYNSPLHF. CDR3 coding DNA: TGTGCCACCCGAGGGCAGGGAGTGGACTATAATTCACCCCTCCACTTT. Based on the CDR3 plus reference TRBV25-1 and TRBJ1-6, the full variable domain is EADIYQTPRYLVIGTGKKITLECSQTMGHDKMYWYQQDPGMELHLIHYSYGVNSTEKGDLSSESTVSRIRTEHFPLTLESARPSHTSQYLCATRGQGVDYNSPLHFGNGTRLTVT.